Below, 3 T cell receptor beta chains from the same sample are listed, as sequenced in a study of beta chain features in type 1 diabetes. Their antigens are not known. General study results and limits: All four CD4+ subsets of Type 1 diabetes patients contained TCRB CDR3s that were moderately but significantly shorter.

The entirety of the isolated RNA underwent reverse transcription, so expressed TCRB transcripts were sequenced. Clones were sequenced by immunoSEQ multiplex PCR, and TCRdb holds only the in-frame ones, with some missing. This table has about 160,000 clones, around 8.3% appearing once. Sequenced material: central memory CD4+ T cells from blood. All receptors derive from a woman aged 18-35 years with type 1 diabetes.

The chain recombines TRBV5-1 with TRBJ1-5; D unclear. Trimming cost V 0 bases and J 2 bases, with 9 bases left between them. This CDR3 spans 15 amino acids. In germline, CDR1 is SGHRS, CDR2 YFSETQ. The CDR3 sequence: CASSLAPGGNQPQHF. In DNA form, the CDR3 reads TGCGCCAGCAGCTTGGCCCCTGGAGGCAATCAGCCCCAGCATTTT.

In DNA form, the CDR3 reads TGTGCCAGCAGCCAAGCGCAGTGGCAAGAGACCCAGTACTTC. Its protein is CASSQAQWQETQYF. The chain couples TRBV14 to TRBJ2-5; no definite D call. The V gene lost 1 base and the J gene lost 2 bases, with 8 bases spanning the gap. This CDR3 contains 14 residues. Germline V gives CDR1 SGHDN, CDR2 FVKESK.

This clone was detected a few times. This chain joins TRBV25-1 and TRBJ2-5, with TRBD2 matching 7 bases. From germline, CDR1 is MGHDK and CDR2 SYGVNS. The CDR3 sequence is 13 residues long. V shed 6 bases and J 11 bases; nucleotides not matched to a gene: 12. In DNA form, the CDR3 reads TGTGCCAGCAGCCGCGCAGCGGGAAGGGAGCAGTACTTC. Its translation is CASSRAAGREQYF.